This T cell receptor (beta chain) appears in the sequencing data of a study of cytomegalovirus exposure and HLA in healthy donors. Study overall: Caucasian-associated ancestry cluster membership applied to 75% to 85% of a few hundred genotyped donors. Findings of the study overall: Earlier results showed most TCR beta V segments being productive about 90% or about 30% of the time.

The PCR made use of 60 Vbeta and 13 Jbeta primers. Method: immunoSEQ multiplex PCR; TCRdb's copy keeps in-frame clones and lacks some. The sample has roughly 120,000 clones; around 67% are singletons. With regard to this clone: Its antigen remains unknown.

Unrecorded immune exposure was likely among donors, who were nominally healthy when sampled. This receptor was identified in a woman aged 40 to 49 in good health and CMV-seronegative. Source material: PBMCs.

CDR3 coding DNA: TGTGCCAGTAGGGCCCGCGGGGGGCAATTTAATGAGCAGTTCTTC. This sequence encodes CASRARGGQFNEQFF. This sequence joins TRBV19 and TRBJ2-1; 8 bases align to TRBD2. With 6 bases clipped from V and 7 bases from J, the junction kept 11 bases outside the gene matches. The CDR3 consists of 15 residues. From germline, CDR1 is LNHDA and CDR2 SQIVND (reference sequence). The whole variable domain, filled in from reference TRBV19 and TRBJ2-1, reads DGGITQSPKYLFRKEGQNVTLSCEQNLNHDAMYWYRQDPGQGLRLIYYSQIVNDFQKGDIAEGYSVSREKKESFPLTVTSAQKNPTAFYLCASRARGGQFNEQFFGPGTRLTVL.